Each of the 28 T cell receptor beta chains below was sequenced from the same sample in a study of brain metastases from non-small cell lung cancer. The repertoire was sequenced with immunoSEQ multiplex PCR; TCRdb's copy has only in-frame clones and lacks some. The table lists about 1,800 clones, roughly 80% of them singletons. The material sequenced was primary lung tumor tissue. The receptors shown here come from a donor aged 40 or over with non-small cell lung cancer.

The chain employs TRBV9 and TRBJ2-7; TRBD2 might be the D (6 bases). The length of the CDR3 is 13 residues. The V end lost 4 bases, the J end lost 6 bases, and 14 bases lay between the germline ends. Germline CDR1 reads SGDLS; CDR2 reads YYNGEE. For the CDR3, the DNA is TGTGCCAGCAGCTATTTGGAGGGAACCGAGCAGTACTTC. Its protein is CASSYLEGTEQYF.

This clone has only a few counts. This chain connects TRBV7-9 to TRBJ2-3; 8 positions match TRBD1. CDR1 is SEHNR, CDR2 FQNEAQ, per germline (reference sequence). V trimming: 3 bases; J trimming: 3 bases; junction bases outside the gene matches: 17. The length of the CDR3 is 19 residues. In nucleotides, the CDR3 is TGTGCCAGCAGCTTCAGGGGGGACAGGCTAACTTCTAGAACAGATACGCAGTATTTT. Amino acids: CASSFRGDRLTSRTDTQYF.

This clone occurred once. The chain recombines TRBV19 with TRBJ1-1; TRBD1 is a possible D gene (6 bases). Trimming shortened V by 0 bases and J by 4 bases, and 18 bases separated the two germline ends. Germline assignment: CDR1 LNHDA and CDR2 SQIVND (reference sequence). The CDR3 extends over 17 amino acids. In nucleotides, the CDR3 is TGTGCCAGTAGTATAGATCGATGGACGGGGGGCGGCACTGAAGCTTTCTTT. It encodes CASSIDRWTGGGTEAFF.

This clone has only a few counts. The V and J genes are TRBV15 and TRBJ1-4; a weak D match, TRBD1 (5 bases). Trimming cost V 2 bases and J 10 bases, with 17 bases left between them. Germline CDR1 reads LNHNV; CDR2 reads YYDKDF (reference sequence). The CDR3 has 15 residues. This CDR3 reads CATSRLSGLDGKLFF. The CDR3 DNA sequence: TGTGCCACCAGCAGACTATCAGGGTTAGACGGAAAACTGTTTTTT.

The rearrangement uses TRBV4-1 and TRBJ1-2; perhaps TRBD1 as D (6 bases). CDR3 length: 14 amino acids. The germline V and J ends were trimmed by 1 base and 3 bases, with 9 bases remaining between them. Germline CDR1 MGHRA, CDR2 YSYEKL. The CDR3 nucleotides are TGCGCCAGCAGCCAAGCGTGGGGGCACTATGGCTACACCTTC. Translation: CASSQAWGHYGYTF.

This clone showed up just once. A much larger clonotype is one base distant, so this may be a read error. V is TRBV27 and J is TRBJ2-1; no firm D call. Germline-derived CDR1 and CDR2 are MNHEY and SMNVEV (reference sequence). The V and J ends lost 7 bases and 7 bases respectively, with 14 bases between them. The CDR3 contains 13 residues. In DNA form, the CDR3 reads TGTGCCAGCACCCAAGGTGTAGGAAATGAGCAGTTCTTC. Translated: CASTQGVGNEQFF.

CDR3 region: CASSKGGGYNEQFF. In DNA, the CDR3 is TGTGCCAGCAGTAAGGGGGGAGGATACAATGAGCAGTTCTTC. J is TRBJ2-1 and V is TRBV6-4, with D tentatively TRBD1 or TRBD2 (6 bases each). V shed 5 bases and J shed 4 bases, with 12 bases lying between them. CDR3 length: 14 amino acids. Looked up from germline, CDR1 is MRHNA and CDR2 is SNTAGT.

DNA for the CDR3: TGTGCCAGCAGCGCGGGGACTTTGGGGGCCAACGTCCTGACTTTC. This codes for CASSAGTLGANVLTF. The chain combines TRBV9 with TRBJ2-6; D possibly corresponds to TRBD2 (6 bases). This CDR3 region has 15 residues. Trimming shortened V by 3 bases and J by 4 bases, and 11 bases separated the two germline ends. Germline CDR1 is SGDLS and CDR2 is YYNGEE.

The chain employs TRBV6-6 and TRBJ2-3, with 9 bases matching TRBD1. The junction had 10 bases not matched to a gene; V was cut back by 6 bases and J by 6 bases. CDR1 MNHNY and CDR2 SVGAGI come from the germline V gene (reference sequence). The CDR3 runs 15 residues. CDR3: CASSPLGQGSDTQYF. The CDR3 nucleotides read TGTGCCAGCAGCCCTCTAGGACAGGGGAGTGATACGCAGTATTTT.

V is TRBV19 and J is TRBJ1-3; 7 bases are a match to TRBD1. The CDR3 is 16 residues long. Germline CDR1 reads LNHDA; CDR2 reads SQIVND (reference sequence). The ends lost 5 bases at V and 2 bases at J; junction bases unmatched: 9. CDR3 sequence (DNA): TGTGCCAGTAGTTCCGCAGGGGGAAGAACTGGAAACACCATATATTTT. Translating gives CASSSAGGRTGNTIYF.

For this clone: One junction end does not reproduce the germline sequence, and a read error may be involved. The rearrangement links TRBV5-1 to TRBJ1-1; 8 nucleotides agree with TRBD1. The CDR3 is 14 amino acids. Germline V gene data show CDR1 as SGHRS and CDR2 as YFSETQ. The CDR3, as DNA: TGCGCCAGCAGCTTGGCAGGGGGCTACACTGAAGTTTTCTTT. Protein product: CASSLAGGYTEVFF.

This chain links TRBV19 with TRBJ2-7; D remains ambiguous. This CDR3 contains 13 residues. Germline V gene data show CDR1 as LNHDA and CDR2 as SQIVND (reference sequence). The V gene lost 0 bases and the J gene lost 1 base, with 4 bases spanning the gap. CDR3 residues: CASSIEGSYEQYF. CDR3 sequence (DNA): TGTGCCAGTAGTATAGAGGGATCCTACGAGCAGTACTTC.

This clone was seen a single time. J is TRBJ1-1 and V is TRBV18; D unresolved. Trimming stripped 3 bases from V and 9 bases from J, with 17 bases between. Germline lookup yields CDR1 KGHSH and CDR2 LQKENI. The CDR3 consists of 14 residues. CDR3 coding DNA: TGTGCCAGCTCACCTTCCAACACCGAAACCCAAGCTTTCTTT. Translating gives CASSPSNTETQAFF.

The chain recombines TRBV28 with TRBJ2-5; 10 nucleotides agree with TRBD2. Germline CDR1 reads MDHEN; CDR2 reads SYDVKM. This CDR3 has 16 residues. The ends lost 6 bases at V and 1 base at J; junction bases unmatched: 8. The CDR3 sequence is CASRSPSGGPQETQYF. The CDR3 coding sequence is TGTGCCAGCAGATCTCCTAGCGGGGGACCCCAAGAGACCCAGTACTTC.

The chain couples TRBV4-1 to TRBJ1-1; D not resolved. CDR1 and CDR2 (germline): MGHRA, YSYEKL. Trimming removed 3 bases at V and 0 bases at J, with 5 bases between. The CDR3 loop spans 13 amino acids. The CDR3 protein is CASSQVLNTEAFF. In DNA, the CDR3 is TGCGCCAGCAGCCAGGTCTTGAACACTGAAGCTTTCTTT.

The table lists this clone with a count of one. V gene TRBV4-3 combines with J gene TRBJ2-1; a possible D gene is TRBD1 (5 bases). The CDR3 is 15 residues long. Germline lookup yields CDR1 LGHNA and CDR2 YSLEER. The ends were cut back, 0 bases at V and 2 bases at J, with 8 bases in the middle. The CDR3 here is CASSQDGAPYNEQFF. The CDR3 DNA reads TGCGCCAGCAGCCAAGATGGGGCGCCCTACAATGAGCAGTTCTTC.

The chain carries TRBV2 and TRBJ2-2; D call uncertain. The germline V and J ends were trimmed by 2 bases and 6 bases, with 7 bases remaining between them. Germline V gene lookup returns CDR1 SNHLY and CDR2 FYNNEI. The CDR3 is 13 residues long. This chain's CDR3 is CASSERHPGELFF. The CDR3 DNA reads TGTGCCAGCAGTGAACGACACCCCGGGGAGCTGTTTTTT.

The chain links TRBV27 to TRBJ1-1, with D perhaps matching TRBD1 (6 bases). The CDR3 sequence is 16 residues long. V lost 8 bases and J lost 0, with 19 bases in between. Germline V CDR1 and CDR2: MNHEY, SMNVEV (reference sequence). The CDR3 region is CASFTHRESMNTEAFF. The CDR3 nucleotides are TGTGCCAGCTTTACCCACAGGGAATCCATGAACACTGAAGCTTTCTTT.

The chain joins TRBV5-4 to TRBJ2-7; D is undetermined. The CDR3 has 15 residues. CDR1 and CDR2 (germline): SGHNT, YYREEE (reference sequence). V lost 8 bases to trimming and J lost 7 bases, with 25 bases between them. CDR3 sequence (DNA): TGTGCCAGTCCCTTTCCCCCCGGACCGGTGGATGAGCAGTACGTC. Protein product: CASPFPPGPVDEQYV.

The chain recombines TRBV4-3 with TRBJ2-7; 7 nucleotides match TRBD1. The CDR3 loop spans 14 amino acids. The V segment lost 2 bases and the J segment 4 bases; nucleotides outside the gene matches: 5. Germline lookup yields CDR1 LGHNA and CDR2 YSLEER. The CDR3 sequence: CASSQYDREYEQYF. CDR3 nucleotide sequence: TGCGCCAGCAGCCAATACGACAGGGAGTACGAGCAGTACTTC.

This chain joins TRBV28 and TRBJ2-7, with D possibly being TRBD1 (5 bases). Germline V lookup: CDR1 MDHEN, CDR2 SYDVKM. The V and J ends lost 2 bases and 3 bases respectively, with 8 bases between them. The CDR3 totals 13 residues. Here the CDR3 DNA reads TGTGCCAGCAGTTTACCAGGGAACTACGAGCAGTACTTC. Its protein is CASSLPGNYEQYF.

The chain has TRBV7-3 and TRBJ1-2; D is ambiguous. The V end was cut by 2 bases, the J end by 8 bases, with 12 bases between. The CDR3 consists of 13 residues. Germline assignment: CDR1 SGHTA and CDR2 FQGTGA. The CDR3 loop is CASSLGVNHGYTF. The CDR3 DNA reads TGTGCCAGCAGCTTAGGGGTCAATCACGGCTACACCTTC.

The rearrangement links TRBV12-3 or TRBV12-4 to TRBJ1-6; D gene unclear. Trimming left V 3 bases short and J 9 bases short, with 9 bases between. The CDR3 covers 13 residues. The CDR3 DNA follows: TGTGCCAGCAGTTTTATGGGTCGTTCACCCCTCCACTTT. This gives the protein CASSFMGRSPLHF.

This chain uses TRBV3-1 (or the pseudogene TRBV3-2) with TRBJ1-2; the D gene is possibly TRBD1 (5 bases). V lost 0 bases and J 3 bases, leaving 14 bases between the germline ends. Per the germline V gene, CDR1 is LGHDT and CDR2 is YNNKEL (reference sequence). This CDR3 region has 16 residues. CDR3 nucleotide sequence: TGTGCCAGCAGCCAAGAAATGTGGGGGAACTACTATGGCTACACCTTC. Translating gives CASSQEMWGNYYGYTF.

Comment on this clone: Other DNA sequences in this specimen translate into the identical CDR3. V and J are TRBV2 and TRBJ2-7; possibly TRBD2 for D (6 bases). The CDR3 is made up of 13 amino acids. The V gene's germline CDR1 is SNHLY and CDR2 FYNNEI. Trimming stripped 7 bases from V and 6 bases from J, with 16 bases between. CDR3 sequence: CASTKTSPPEQYF. The CDR3, as DNA: TGTGCCAGCACCAAGACTAGTCCTCCCGAGCAGTACTTC.

The rearrangement uses TRBV7-2 and TRBJ2-1; D not resolved. There are 15 residues in the CDR3. Germline CDR1 and CDR2: SGHTA and FQGNSA. With 1 base removed from V and 2 bases from J, the gap between germline ends came to 9 bases. The CDR3 loop reads CASSLGVGPYNEQFF. The CDR3 DNA sequence: TGTGCCAGCAGCTTAGGGGTGGGCCCCTACAATGAGCAGTTCTTC.

V usage is TRBV7-3 and J usage is TRBJ1-3; tentative D call: TRBD1 (5 bases). Germline V gives CDR1 SGHTA, CDR2 FQGTGA. V was pared by 5 bases and J by 9 bases, with 17 bases between. The CDR3 has 14 amino acids. The CDR3 loop reads CASSPGRGSSTIYF. CDR3 DNA sequence: TGTGCCAGCAGCCCTGGGAGGGGTTCTAGCACCATATATTTT.

The rearrangement links TRBV6-5 to TRBJ2-1; no clear D. This CDR3 is built from 11 residues. In germline, CDR1 is MNHEY, CDR2 SVGAGI. Trimming removed 7 bases from V and 7 bases from J, with 8 bases in between. Written as DNA, the CDR3 is TGTGCCAGCAAGGATTGGAATGAGCAGTTCTTC. As protein: CASKDWNEQFF.